The 28 T cell receptor beta chains reported below all come from one sample, sequenced in a study of shared clonotypes between healthy human individuals. Repertoires were generated with immunoSEQ multiplex PCR, while TCRdb's copy carries only in-frame clones and drops some. The sample has 2 million to 2.5 million clones; almost 96% are singletons. The sequenced sample was naive CD4+ T cells sorted from blood. Noted subset: CD45RA+ positively selected. Receptor source: a man between 18 and 29 years old in good health.

The chain links TRBV10-3 to TRBJ2-5, with 11 bases matching TRBD2. In germline, CDR1 is ENHRY, CDR2 SYGVKD. There are 18 residues in the CDR3. The V gene end was trimmed by 7 bases and the J gene end by 1 base; junction bases not matched to a gene: 14. For the CDR3, the DNA is TGTGCCATCAAGGAGACTAGCGGGATTCCAGGGGCCCAAGAGACCCAGTACTTC. It yields the protein CAIKETSGIPGAQETQYF.

The chain joins TRBV6-1 to TRBJ1-2, with a possible D match to TRBD1 (5 bases). The CDR3 loop spans 14 amino acids. The germline V gene has CDR1 MNHNS and CDR2 SASEGT. V lost 8 bases and J 7 bases, leaving 20 bases between the germline ends. CDR3: CASLESHWGSGYTF. CDR3 nucleotides: TGTGCCAGCCTTGAGTCCCACTGGGGCTCTGGCTACACCTTC.

This chain links TRBV7-2 with TRBJ2-7, with a possible D match to TRBD2 (6 bases). V lost 1 base and J lost 6, with 22 bases in between. The CDR3 spans 17 residues. Germline CDR1 reads SGHTA; CDR2 reads FQGNSA. The DNA for the CDR3 is TGTGCCAGCAGCTTAGGGGCTAGCGCGAGGAACTTGGGCGAGCAGTACTTC. Protein sequence: CASSLGASARNLGEQYF.

The CDR3 nucleotides are TGTGCCATCAGTAGGGGAGCGGGCGAGCAGTACTTC. Amino acids: CAISRGAGEQYF. The genes are TRBV10-3 and TRBJ2-7; D might be TRBD2 (6 bases). Germline V gene data show CDR1 as ENHRY and CDR2 as SYGVKD. This CDR3 comprises 12 residues. V lost 5 bases, J lost 6 bases, and 11 bases lay in between.

The rearrangement links TRBV9 to TRBJ2-7, with D tentatively TRBD2 (6 bases). Germline V CDR1 and CDR2: SGDLS, YYNGEE. The length of the CDR3 is 17 residues. Deletions cut 0 bases from V and 0 bases from J, with 16 bases between. The CDR3 nucleotides read TGTGCCAGCAGCGTAGCCCCGACGGCGGGGACCTCCTACGAGCAGTACTTC. This encodes CASSVAPTAGTSYEQYF.

The V call is TRBV18, the J call TRBJ2-7, with 8 bases matching TRBD2. The CDR3 is 14 residues long. Looked up from germline, CDR1 is KGHSH and CDR2 is LQKENI. The ends lost 6 bases at V and 3 bases at J; junction bases unmatched: 7. Written as DNA, the CDR3 is TGTGCCAGCTCCGGGAGGGAAGATAACTACGAGCAGTACTTC. This encodes CASSGREDNYEQYF.

The chain carries TRBV15 and TRBJ2-1; D possibly corresponds to TRBD2 (5 bases). This CDR3 has 13 residues. Deletions cut 1 base from V and 8 bases from J, with 9 bases between. CDR1 LNHNV and CDR2 YYDKDF come from the germline V gene (reference sequence). The CDR3 protein is CATSRVAGDEQFF. The CDR3 DNA reads as TGTGCCACCAGCAGAGTGGCGGGCGATGAGCAGTTCTTC.

With respect to this clone: At one of its ends the junction is not consistent with the germline gene, which may arise from a read error. CDR3 coding DNA: TGTGCCAGCAGCCTACCAGGACACTCATTATACTACGGCTACACCTTC. Translation: CASSLPGHSLYYGYTF. V usage is TRBV7-2 and J usage is TRBJ1-2; D might be TRBD1 (5 bases). Germline V gene data show CDR1 as SGHTA and CDR2 as FQGNSA. The CDR3 sequence is 16 residues long.

The J gene is TRBJ2-1, the V gene TRBV7-3; maybe TRBD2 (6 bases). Germline CDR1 reads SGHTA; CDR2 reads FQGTGA. The CDR3 has 14 residues. The V end lost 4 bases, the J end lost 8 bases, and 15 bases lay between the germline ends. The CDR3 coding sequence is TGTGCCAGCAGCTCGAAGCTCCCGGGGGATGAGCAGTTCTTC. Amino acid sequence: CASSSKLPGDEQFF.

The V call is TRBV7-9, the J call TRBJ2-1; D unclear. V shed 0 bases and J shed 2 bases, with 8 bases lying between them. The CDR3 is 15 residues long. In germline, CDR1 is SEHNR, CDR2 FQNEAQ (reference sequence). CDR3 residues: CASSLAWPTYNEQFF. Written as DNA, the CDR3 is TGTGCCAGCAGCTTAGCGTGGCCCACCTACAATGAGCAGTTCTTC.

The J gene is TRBJ2-5, the V gene TRBV5-1; weak D call: TRBD1 (6 bases). CDR1 SGHRS and CDR2 YFSETQ come from the germline V gene. The CDR3 spans 14 residues. Trimming pared 0 bases from V and 3 bases from J, leaving 9 bases between. The CDR3 DNA reads as TGCGCCAGCAGCTTGGAGCCAGGGGAAGAGACCCAGTACTTC. The encoded protein is CASSLEPGEETQYF. Full variable domain (rest looked up from reference TRBV5-1 and TRBJ2-5): KAGVTQTPRYLIKTRGQQVTLSCSPISGHRSVSWYQQTPGQGLQFLFEYFSETQRNKGNFPGRFSGRQFSNSRSEMNVSTLELGDSALYLCASSLEPGEETQYFGPGTRLLVL.

The chain employs TRBV11-2 and TRBJ2-2, with 9 bases fitting TRBD1. J lost 5 bases, V lost 1 base, and 2 bases had no gene match. CDR1 SGHAT and CDR2 FQNNGV come from the germline V gene. CDR3 size: 15 residues. CDR3 DNA sequence: TGTGCCAGCAGCTTAGCAGGACAGGGGACCGGGGAGCTGTTTTTT. It codes for CASSLAGQGTGELFF.

The rearrangement joins TRBV11-2 to TRBJ2-3; 11 bases match TRBD2. There are 15 residues in the CDR3. V trimming: 3 bases; J trimming: 6 bases; junction bases outside the gene matches: 5. Germline CDR1 is SGHAT and CDR2 is FQNNGV. The CDR3 coding sequence is TGTGCCAGCAGCTTTAGACTAGCGGGGAAGGATACGCAGTATTTT. This encodes CASSFRLAGKDTQYF.

The chain couples TRBV5-1 to TRBJ2-1; perhaps TRBD1 as D (5 bases). V was cut by 5 bases and J by 4 bases, with 10 bases left in between. This CDR3 is built from 13 residues. CDR1 and CDR2 (germline): SGHRS, YFSETQ. Written as DNA, the CDR3 is TGCGCCAGCAGAGAGACAGAATACAATGAGCAGTTCTTC. It translates to CASRETEYNEQFF. Drawing the rest from reference TRBV5-1 and TRBJ2-1, the complete variable domain is KAGVTQTPRYLIKTRGQQVTLSCSPISGHRSVSWYQQTPGQGLQFLFEYFSETQRNKGNFPGRFSGRQFSNSRSEMNVSTLELGDSALYLCASRETEYNEQFFGPGTRLTVL.

The genes are TRBV19 and TRBJ1-1; 7 nucleotides align to TRBD1. This CDR3 contains 15 residues. The trim removed 4 bases at V and 3 bases at J, leaving 8 bases unmatched. Per germline, CDR1 LNHDA and CDR2 SQIVND (reference sequence). The CDR3 DNA is TGTGCCAGTAGTAAGCGGCAGGGGGGAGACACTGAAGCTTTCTTT. Translation: CASSKRQGGDTEAFF.

Notes on this clone: The sample holds other DNA sequences that translate to the same CDR3. The chain carries TRBV5-4 and TRBJ2-3; 8 bases line up with TRBD2. Per the germline V gene, CDR1 is SGHNT and CDR2 is YYREEE (reference sequence). The length of the CDR3 is 14 residues. Unmatched junction bases numbered 4, after V lost 4 bases and J lost 3 bases. CDR3 in amino acids: CASSPLAGTDTQYF. CDR3 sequence (DNA): TGTGCCAGCAGCCCCTTAGCGGGAACAGATACGCAGTATTTT.

Worth noting for this clone: The same CDR3 also results from other DNA sequences found in this sample. V gene TRBV29-1 combines with J gene TRBJ2-3; no clear D. The V end lost 3 bases, the J end lost 1 base, and 5 bases lay between the germline ends. Germline V lookup: CDR1 SQVTM, CDR2 ANQGSEA. The CDR3 contains 12 residues. The CDR3 protein is CSVDLGTDTQYF. The DNA for the CDR3 is TGCAGCGTTGATCTAGGCACAGATACGCAGTATTTT.

This chain connects TRBV5-1 to TRBJ2-5; D may be TRBD2 (5 bases). CDR3 length: 15 residues. CDR1 and CDR2 from the germline V gene are SGHRS and YFSETQ. Trimming shortened V by 2 bases and J by 0 bases, and 11 bases separated the two germline ends. CDR3 protein: CASSLNGVYQETQYF. CDR3 bases: TGCGCCAGCAGCTTAAACGGGGTTTACCAAGAGACCCAGTACTTC.

The chain links TRBV10-2 to TRBJ1-2; 7 bases map to TRBD1. Germline values: CDR1 WSHSY, CDR2 SAAADI. V lost 0 bases and J lost 3; bases outside the gene matches: 4. The CDR3 spans 15 residues. The CDR3 DNA reads TGCGCCAGCAGTGAGTCCAGGGGGGGGGACTATGGCTACACCTTC. Its translation: CASSESRGGDYGYTF.

Details on this clone: The same CDR3 can be traced to other DNA sequences in this sample. V gene TRBV9 combines with J gene TRBJ2-7; D possibly uses TRBD1 or TRBD2 (6 bases each). CDR1 and CDR2 (germline): SGDLS, YYNGEE. The V end lost 0 bases, the J end lost 0 bases, and 10 bases lay between the germline ends. The CDR3 is 15 residues long. The CDR3 region has the DNA TGTGCCAGCAGCGTAGAGGGGGGCACCTCCTACGAGCAGTACTTC. Amino acid sequence: CASSVEGGTSYEQYF.

The chain couples TRBV27 to TRBJ1-5, with 7 positions matching TRBD1. The CDR3 runs to 15 residues. CDR1 MNHEY and CDR2 SMNVEV come from the germline V gene (reference sequence). With 3 bases clipped from V and 4 bases from J, the junction kept 6 bases outside the gene matches. The DNA of the CDR3 is TGTGCCAGCAGTTTTTCCGGGACAGCGAATCAGCCCCAGCATTTT. Translating gives CASSFSGTANQPQHF.

The genes are TRBV5-1 and TRBJ1-6; D is uncertain. The CDR3 loop spans 17 amino acids. The germline V gene encodes CDR1 SGHRS and CDR2 YFSETQ. The V gene lost 0 bases and the J gene lost 8 bases, with 18 bases spanning the gap. The CDR3 region is CASSLDGQSSSYSPLHF. The CDR3 nucleotides read TGCGCCAGCAGCTTGGACGGGCAGTCTTCCTCCTATTCACCCCTCCACTTT.

The chain carries TRBV30 and TRBJ1-4; D not certain. This CDR3 is 15 amino acids long. Trimming removed 0 bases from V and 4 bases from J, with 12 bases in between. CDR1 and CDR2 (germline): GTSNPN, SVGIG (reference sequence). The CDR3: CAWSVPNGYNEKLFF. The CDR3 bases are TGTGCCTGGAGTGTACCAAACGGCTATAATGAAAAACTGTTTTTT.

The rearrangement joins TRBV2 to TRBJ2-7; D is unclear. In germline, CDR1 is SNHLY, CDR2 FYNNEI. CDR3 length equals 12 residues. V dropped 9 bases and J dropped 0 bases, with 9 bases sitting between them. CDR3 region: CARSRSSYEQYF. DNA of the CDR3: TGTGCCAGAAGCAGGAGCTCCTACGAGCAGTACTTC.

Notes on this clone: Other DNA sequences in the same sample also yield this CDR3. The chain has TRBV7-2 and TRBJ2-2; 7 bases map to TRBD2. V lost 3 bases, J lost 4 bases, and 5 bases stayed unmatched. Germline lookup yields CDR1 SGHTA and CDR2 FQGNSA. The CDR3 extends over 15 amino acids. As DNA, the CDR3 is TGTGCCAGCAGCTTCACCGGGACTATCACCGGGGAGCTGTTTTTT. It yields the protein CASSFTGTITGELFF.

The chain recombines TRBV9 with TRBJ1-6; possibly TRBD1 for D (5 bases). This CDR3 contains 14 residues. Germline V gene lookup returns CDR1 SGDLS and CDR2 YYNGEE. V gave up 0 bases and J gave up 10 bases, with 11 bases separating them. For the CDR3, the DNA is TGTGCCAGCAGCGTAGCGTTCGGGGGGTCACCCCTCCACTTT. Amino acids: CASSVAFGGSPLHF.

V and J are TRBV2 and TRBJ2-3; D unclear. V was pared by 8 bases and J by 0 bases, with 15 bases between. The CDR3 consists of 15 residues. The germline CDR1 and CDR2 sequences are SNHLY and FYNNEI. This CDR3 reads CASVVGESSTDTQYF. The CDR3 region has the DNA TGTGCCAGCGTTGTCGGCGAATCTAGCACAGATACGCAGTATTTT.

Note on this clone: Other DNA variants within this sample encode the same CDR3. V usage is TRBV19 and J usage is TRBJ1-1; D remains ambiguous. Trimming stripped 7 bases from V and 1 base from J, with 10 bases between. Per the germline V gene, CDR1 is LNHDA and CDR2 is SQIVND (reference sequence). The CDR3 extends over 13 amino acids. In DNA, the CDR3 is TGTGCCAGTACCCTGACGGCGAACACTGAAGCTTTCTTT. Amino acid sequence: CASTLTANTEAFF.